This T cell receptor (beta chain) came from a study of long-term antiretroviral therapy in people with HIV. Samples were assayed with immunoSEQ v3.0 at survey level. Clones were sequenced by immunoSEQ multiplex PCR, and TCRdb holds only the in-frame ones, with some missing. The repertoire includes fewer than 20,000 clones, 84% of them detected once, and 8% to 9% sits in the top ten. Trimming removed 0 bases at V and 2 bases at J, with 10 bases between. Germline V gene lookup returns CDR1 SEHNR and CDR2 FQNEAQ (reference sequence). This CDR3 spans 15 amino acids. The rearrangement uses TRBV7-9 and TRBJ1-1; D is ambiguous. This material consisted of unsorted PBMCs, taken 0.1 years after starting antiretroviral therapy. The clonotype originates from a man between 18 and 29 years old with HIV. The CDR3 region is CASSLALARNTEAFF. As DNA, the CDR3 is TGTGCCAGCAGCTTAGCGCTCGCCCGTAACACTGAAGCTTTCTTT.